Listed here is a single TCR beta chain. V lost 6 bases to trimming and J lost 4 bases, with 16 bases between them. Germline V gene data show CDR1 as SGHTA and CDR2 as FQGTGA. This CDR3 comprises 15 residues. The sample originates from a study of blood T cell repertoires in COVID-19. Clones were read by immunoSEQ multiplex PCR, and TCRdb kept only the in-frame ones, dropping some. Of 110,000 to 150,000 clones listed, around 82% are singletons. The rearrangement uses TRBV7-3 and TRBJ2-1; TRBD1 might be the D (6 bases). Sequencing was carried out using PBMCs or T cells enriched from blood (not recorded which). The receptor comes from a woman in her fifties or sixties who had recovered from COVID-19. CDR3 DNA sequence: TGTGCCAGCAGTGACCCAGGGGTCAAGTACAATGAGCAGTTCTTC. Translation gives CASSDPGVKYNEQFF.